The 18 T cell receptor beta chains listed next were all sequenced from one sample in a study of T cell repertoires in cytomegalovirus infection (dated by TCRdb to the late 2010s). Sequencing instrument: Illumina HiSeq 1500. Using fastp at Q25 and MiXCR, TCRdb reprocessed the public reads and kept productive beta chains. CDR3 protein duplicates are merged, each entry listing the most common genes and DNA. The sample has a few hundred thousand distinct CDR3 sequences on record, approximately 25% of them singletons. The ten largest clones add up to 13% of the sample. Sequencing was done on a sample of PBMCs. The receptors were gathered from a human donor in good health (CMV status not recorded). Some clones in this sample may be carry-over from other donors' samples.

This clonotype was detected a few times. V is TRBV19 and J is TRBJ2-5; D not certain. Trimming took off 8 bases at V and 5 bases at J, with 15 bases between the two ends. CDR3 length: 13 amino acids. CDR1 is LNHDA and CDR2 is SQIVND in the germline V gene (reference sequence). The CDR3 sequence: CASRDTAEETQYF. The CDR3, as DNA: TGTGCCAGTCGTGACACGGCGGAGGAGACCCAGTACTTC.

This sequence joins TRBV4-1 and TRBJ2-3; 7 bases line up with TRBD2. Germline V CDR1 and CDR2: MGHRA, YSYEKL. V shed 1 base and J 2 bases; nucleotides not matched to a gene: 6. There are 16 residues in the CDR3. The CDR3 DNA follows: TGCGCCAGCAGCCAAGCGGGGGGAATAACCACAGATACGCAGTATTTT. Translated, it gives CASSQAGGITTDTQYF.

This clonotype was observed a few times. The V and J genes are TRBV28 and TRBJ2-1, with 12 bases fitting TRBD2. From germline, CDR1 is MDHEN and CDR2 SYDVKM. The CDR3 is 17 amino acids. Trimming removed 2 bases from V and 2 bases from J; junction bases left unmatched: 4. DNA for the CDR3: TGTGCCAGCAGTTTAAAGGGACTAGCGGGCCCCTACAATGAGCAGTTCTTC. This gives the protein CASSLKGLAGPYNEQFF.

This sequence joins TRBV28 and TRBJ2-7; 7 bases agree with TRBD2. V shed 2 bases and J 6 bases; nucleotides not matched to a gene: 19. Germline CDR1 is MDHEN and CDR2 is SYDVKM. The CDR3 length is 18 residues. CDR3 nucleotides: TGTGCCAGCAGTTTAAGCGGGGACCTCTATTTGGGCACGCGCGAGCAGTACTTC. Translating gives CASSLSGDLYLGTREQYF.

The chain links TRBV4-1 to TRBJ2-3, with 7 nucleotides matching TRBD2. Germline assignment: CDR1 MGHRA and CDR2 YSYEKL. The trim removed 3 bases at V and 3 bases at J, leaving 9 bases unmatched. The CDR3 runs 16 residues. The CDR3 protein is CASSQIPSGITDTQYF. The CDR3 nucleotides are TGCGCCAGCAGCCAGATACCTAGCGGTATTACAGATACGCAGTATTTT.

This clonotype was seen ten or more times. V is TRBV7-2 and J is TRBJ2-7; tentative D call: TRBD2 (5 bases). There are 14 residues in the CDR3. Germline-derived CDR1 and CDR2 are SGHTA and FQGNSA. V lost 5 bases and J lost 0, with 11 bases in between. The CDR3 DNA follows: TGTGCCAGCAGCCCCTGGACTCCCTCCTACGAGCAGTACTTC. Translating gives CASSPWTPSYEQYF.

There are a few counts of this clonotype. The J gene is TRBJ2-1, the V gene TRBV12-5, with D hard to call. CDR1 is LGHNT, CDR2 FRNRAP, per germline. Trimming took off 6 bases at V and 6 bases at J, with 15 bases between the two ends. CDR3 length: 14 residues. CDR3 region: CASGSSGRRNEQFF. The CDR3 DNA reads TGTGCTAGTGGCTCGTCCGGTCGGCGCAATGAGCAGTTCTTC.

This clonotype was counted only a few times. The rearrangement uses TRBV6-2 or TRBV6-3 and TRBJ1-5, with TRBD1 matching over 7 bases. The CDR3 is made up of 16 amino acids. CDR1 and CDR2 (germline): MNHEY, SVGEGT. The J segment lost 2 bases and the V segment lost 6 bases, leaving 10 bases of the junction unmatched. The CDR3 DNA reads TGTGCCAGCAGGGGATACAGGGGAAGCGGCAATCAGCCCCAGCATTTT. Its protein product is CASRGYRGSGNQPQHF.

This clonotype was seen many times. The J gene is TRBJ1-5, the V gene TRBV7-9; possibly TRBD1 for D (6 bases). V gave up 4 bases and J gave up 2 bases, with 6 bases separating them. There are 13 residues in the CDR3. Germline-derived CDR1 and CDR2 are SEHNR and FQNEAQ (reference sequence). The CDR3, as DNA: TGTGCCAGCAGCTGGACAGGCAATCAGCCCCAGCATTTT. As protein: CASSWTGNQPQHF.

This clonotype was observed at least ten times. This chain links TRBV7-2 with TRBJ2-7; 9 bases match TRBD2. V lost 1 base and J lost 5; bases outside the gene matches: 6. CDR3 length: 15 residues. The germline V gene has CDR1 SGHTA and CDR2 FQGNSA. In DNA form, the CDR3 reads TGTGCCAGCAGCTTAGTAGCGGGAGAGCCCCACGAGCAGTACTTC. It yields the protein CASSLVAGEPHEQYF.

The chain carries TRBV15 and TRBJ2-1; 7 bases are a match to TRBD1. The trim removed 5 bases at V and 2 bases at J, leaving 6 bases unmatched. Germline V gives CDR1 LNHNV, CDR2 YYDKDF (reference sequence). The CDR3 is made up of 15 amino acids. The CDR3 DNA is TGTGCCACCAGCGAGCAGGGGGTCCCCTACAATGAGCAGTTCTTC. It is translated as CATSEQGVPYNEQFF. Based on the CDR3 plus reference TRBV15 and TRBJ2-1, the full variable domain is DAMVIQNPRYQVTQFGKPVTLSCSQTLNHNVMYWYQQKSSQAPKLLFHYYDKDFNNEADTPDNFQSRRPNTSFCFLDIRSPGLGDTAMYLCATSEQGVPYNEQFFGPGTRLTVL.

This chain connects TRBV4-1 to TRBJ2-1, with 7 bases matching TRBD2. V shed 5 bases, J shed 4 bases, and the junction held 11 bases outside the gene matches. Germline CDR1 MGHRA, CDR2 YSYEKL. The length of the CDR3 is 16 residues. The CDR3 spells CASSSSDWGGYNEQFF. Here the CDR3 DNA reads TGCGCCAGCAGCTCATCGGACTGGGGGGGATACAATGAGCAGTTCTTC.

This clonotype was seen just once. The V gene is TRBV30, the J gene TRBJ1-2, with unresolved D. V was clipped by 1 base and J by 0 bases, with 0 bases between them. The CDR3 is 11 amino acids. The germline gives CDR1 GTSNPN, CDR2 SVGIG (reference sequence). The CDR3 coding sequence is TGTGCCTGGAGTGCTAACTATGGCTACACCTTC. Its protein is CAWSANYGYTF.

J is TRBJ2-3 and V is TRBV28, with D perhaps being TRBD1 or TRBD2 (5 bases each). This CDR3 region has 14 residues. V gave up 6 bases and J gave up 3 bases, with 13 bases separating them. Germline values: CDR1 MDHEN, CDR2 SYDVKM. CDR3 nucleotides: TGTGCCAGCAGGGGGGTAGCAGGAACAGATACGCAGTATTTT. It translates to CASRGVAGTDTQYF. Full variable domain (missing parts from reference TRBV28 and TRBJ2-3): DVKVTQSSRYLVKRTGEKVFLECVQDMDHENMFWYRQDPGLGLRLIYFSYDVKMKEKGDIPEGYSVSREKKERFSLILESASTNQTSMYLCASRGVAGTDTQYFGPGTRLTVL.

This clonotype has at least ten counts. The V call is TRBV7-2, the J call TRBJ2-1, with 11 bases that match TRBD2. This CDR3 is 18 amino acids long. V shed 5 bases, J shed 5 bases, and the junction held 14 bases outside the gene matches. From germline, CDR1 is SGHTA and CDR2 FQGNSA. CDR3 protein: CASSPTPPLAGANNEQFF. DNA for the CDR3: TGTGCCAGCAGCCCAACCCCGCCACTAGCGGGAGCGAACAATGAGCAGTTCTTC.

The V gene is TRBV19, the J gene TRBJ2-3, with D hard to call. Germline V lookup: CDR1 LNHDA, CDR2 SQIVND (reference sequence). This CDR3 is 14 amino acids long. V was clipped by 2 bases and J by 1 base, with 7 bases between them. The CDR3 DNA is TGTGCCAGTAGTATAATGGCAGGCACAGATACGCAGTATTTT. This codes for CASSIMAGTDTQYF.

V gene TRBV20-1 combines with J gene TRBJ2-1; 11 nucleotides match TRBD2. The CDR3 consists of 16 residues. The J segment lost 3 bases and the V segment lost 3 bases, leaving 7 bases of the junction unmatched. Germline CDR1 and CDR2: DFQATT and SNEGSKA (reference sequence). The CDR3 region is CSASPLAGALYNEQFF. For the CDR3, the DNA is TGCAGTGCTAGCCCACTAGCGGGGGCCCTCTACAATGAGCAGTTCTTC.

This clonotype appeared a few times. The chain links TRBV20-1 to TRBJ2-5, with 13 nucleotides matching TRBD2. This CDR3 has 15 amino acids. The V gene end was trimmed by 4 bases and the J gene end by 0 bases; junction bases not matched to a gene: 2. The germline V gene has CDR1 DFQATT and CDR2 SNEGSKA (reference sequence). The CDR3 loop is CSAIGTSGDQETQYF. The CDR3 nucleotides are TGCAGTGCTATAGGGACTAGCGGGGACCAAGAGACCCAGTACTTC.